This paragraph reports one T cell receptor beta chain. These data originate in a study of blood T cell repertoires in COVID-19. Study-level information: Specimens from acute and convalescent COVID-19 originated in the United States, Italy and Spain.

In the original analysis: Reference gene primer amplification in the assay estimated nucleated cell counts. The protocol was immunoSEQ multiplex PCR, while the TCRdb copy is restricted to in-frame clones and leaves out a portion. V and J calls and clone size are given by that table; D and trimming were obtained from the DNA. The table lists a few hundred thousand clones, about four fifths of them singletons. Sequenced: peripheral blood. This clonotype originated in a man aged 25-45 years who had recovered from COVID-19.

The CDR3 nucleotides read TGCGCCAGCAGCTCAGGGACTAGCGACAATGAGCAGTTCTTC. It codes for CASSSGTSDNEQFF. This rearrangement joins TRBV5-1 to TRBJ2-1, with 10 positions matching TRBD2. The CDR3 consists of 14 residues. J was trimmed by 5 bases and V by 3 bases; bases with no gene match: 2. Germline CDR1 SGHRS, CDR2 YFSETQ.